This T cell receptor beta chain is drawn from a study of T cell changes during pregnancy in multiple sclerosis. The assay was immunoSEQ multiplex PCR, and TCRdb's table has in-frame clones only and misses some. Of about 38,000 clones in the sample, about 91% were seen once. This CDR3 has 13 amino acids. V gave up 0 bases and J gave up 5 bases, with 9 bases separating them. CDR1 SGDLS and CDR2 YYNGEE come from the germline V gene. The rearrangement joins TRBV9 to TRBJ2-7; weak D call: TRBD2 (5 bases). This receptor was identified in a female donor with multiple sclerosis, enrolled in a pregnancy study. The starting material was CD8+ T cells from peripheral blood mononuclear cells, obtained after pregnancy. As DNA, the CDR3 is TGTGCCAGCAGCGTAGACGGGATGAACGAGCAGTACTTC. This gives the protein CASSVDGMNEQYF.